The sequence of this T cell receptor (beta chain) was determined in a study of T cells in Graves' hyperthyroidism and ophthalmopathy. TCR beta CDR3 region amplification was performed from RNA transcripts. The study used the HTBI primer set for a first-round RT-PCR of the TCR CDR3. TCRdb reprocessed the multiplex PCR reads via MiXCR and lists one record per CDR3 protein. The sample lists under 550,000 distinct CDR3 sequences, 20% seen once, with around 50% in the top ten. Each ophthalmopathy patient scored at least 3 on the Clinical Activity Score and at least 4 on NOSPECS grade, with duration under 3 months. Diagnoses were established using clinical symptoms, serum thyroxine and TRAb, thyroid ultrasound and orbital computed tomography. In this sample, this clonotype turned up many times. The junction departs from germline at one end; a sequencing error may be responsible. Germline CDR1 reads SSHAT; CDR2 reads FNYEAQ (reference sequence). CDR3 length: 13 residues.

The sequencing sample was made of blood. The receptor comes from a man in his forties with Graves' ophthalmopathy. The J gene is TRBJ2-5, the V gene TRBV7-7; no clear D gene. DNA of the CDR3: TGTGCTAGCAGCCCCTTGGCACAAGAGACCCAGTACTTC. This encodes CASSPLAQETQYF.